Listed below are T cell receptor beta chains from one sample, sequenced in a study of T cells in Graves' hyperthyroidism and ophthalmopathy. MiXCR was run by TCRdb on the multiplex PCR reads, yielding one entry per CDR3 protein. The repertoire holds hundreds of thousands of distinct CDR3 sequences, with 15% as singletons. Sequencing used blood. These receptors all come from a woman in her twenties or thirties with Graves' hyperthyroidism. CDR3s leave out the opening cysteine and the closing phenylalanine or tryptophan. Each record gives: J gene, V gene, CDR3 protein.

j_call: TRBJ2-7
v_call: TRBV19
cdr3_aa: ASSMALGQGTSGEQY

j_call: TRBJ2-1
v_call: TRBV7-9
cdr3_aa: ASSLTWREGTYNEQF

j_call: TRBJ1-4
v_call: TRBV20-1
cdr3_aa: SATISGQNEKLF

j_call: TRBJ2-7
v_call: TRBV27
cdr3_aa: ASSPGGSVKQY

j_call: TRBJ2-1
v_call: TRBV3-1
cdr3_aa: ASSPRTSSAYNEQF

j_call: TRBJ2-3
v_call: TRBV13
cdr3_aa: ASSSLLPPGTDTQY

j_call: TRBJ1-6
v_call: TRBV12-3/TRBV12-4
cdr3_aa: ATAERGLNLH

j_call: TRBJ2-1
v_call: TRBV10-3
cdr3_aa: AIRDGNNEQF

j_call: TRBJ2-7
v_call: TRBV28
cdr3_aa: ASTTAGTLPSYEQY

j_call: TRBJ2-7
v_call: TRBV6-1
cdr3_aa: ASSEPGGVDEQY

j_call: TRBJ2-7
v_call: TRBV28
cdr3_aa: ASSASGTGINEQY

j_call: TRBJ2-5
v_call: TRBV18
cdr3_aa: ASSAFAQETQY

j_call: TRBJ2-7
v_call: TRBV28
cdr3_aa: ASSLQGQGGRQY

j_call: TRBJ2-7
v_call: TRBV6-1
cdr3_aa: ASSEDWTGSWYEQY

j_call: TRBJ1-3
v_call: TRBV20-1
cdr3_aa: SALFREPQKGGNTIY

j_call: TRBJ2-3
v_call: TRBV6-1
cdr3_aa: ASSSPGLGDTQY

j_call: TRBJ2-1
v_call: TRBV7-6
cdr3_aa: ASSLLAGGPGNEQF

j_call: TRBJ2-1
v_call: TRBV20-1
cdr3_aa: SARDPDGSWNNEQF

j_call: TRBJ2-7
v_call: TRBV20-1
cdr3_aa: SASFASGSYEQY

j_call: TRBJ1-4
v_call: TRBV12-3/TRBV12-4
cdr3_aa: ASSLIGQGPNEKLF